The 3 T cell receptor beta chains presented below share a single source sample, sequenced in a study of blood T cell repertoires in COVID-19. Data came from immunoSEQ multiplex PCR; TCRdb stores just in-frame clones and leaves some out. The sample has some 220,000 clones, less than 85% seen once. The sequenced sample consisted of peripheral blood. The origin of the receptors is a woman in her 70s with acute or convalescent COVID-19.

The chain has TRBV7-2 and TRBJ1-3, with 7 bases fitting TRBD1. The CDR3 length is 13 residues. V trimming: 1 base; J trimming: 7 bases; junction bases outside the gene matches: 1. Per the germline V gene, CDR1 is SGHTA and CDR2 is FQGNSA. The CDR3 here is CASSLEQGNTIYF. The CDR3 coding sequence is TGTGCCAGCAGCTTAGAACAGGGGAACACCATATATTTT.

The chain joins TRBV18 to TRBJ2-7; TRBD2 might be the D (6 bases). The germline gives CDR1 KGHSH, CDR2 LQKENI. Trimming removed 4 bases from V and 0 bases from J, with 10 bases in between. The CDR3 has 14 amino acids. CDR3 loop: CASSREVGSYEQYF. For the CDR3, the DNA is TGTGCCAGCTCACGGGAGGTTGGCTCCTACGAGCAGTACTTC. The entire variable domain, with the rest obtained from reference TRBV18 and TRBJ2-7, is as follows: NAGVMQNPRHLVRRRGQEARLRCSPMKGHSHVYWYRQLPEEGLKFMVYLQKENIIDESGMPKERFSAEFPKEGPSILRIQQVVRGDSAAYFCASSREVGSYEQYFGPGTRLTVT.

The V call is TRBV5-3, the J call TRBJ1-6; 10 bases are shared with TRBD1. TRBV5-3 is filed as an ORF, its function uncertain. This CDR3 comprises 18 residues. V lost 1 base and J lost 3; bases outside the gene matches: 7. CDR3 DNA: TGTGCCAGAAGCTTGTCTTTGACAGGGGGCTACTATAATTCACCCCTCCACTTT. This encodes CARSLSLTGGYYNSPLHF.